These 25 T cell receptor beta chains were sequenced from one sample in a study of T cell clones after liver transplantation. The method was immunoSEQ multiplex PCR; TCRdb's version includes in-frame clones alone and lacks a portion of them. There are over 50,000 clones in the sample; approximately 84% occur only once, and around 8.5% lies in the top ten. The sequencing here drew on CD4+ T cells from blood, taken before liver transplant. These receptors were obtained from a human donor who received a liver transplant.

This CDR3 is CASSQDLGRGVSYEQYF. The DNA for the CDR3 is TGCGCCAGCAGCCAAGATCTGGGCAGGGGGGTCTCCTACGAGCAGTACTTC. The chain recombines TRBV4-3 with TRBJ2-7; D is perhaps TRBD1 (7 bases). V gave up 0 bases and J gave up 0 bases, with 15 bases separating them. CDR1 is LGHNA and CDR2 is YSLEER in the germline V gene. CDR3 length: 17 residues.

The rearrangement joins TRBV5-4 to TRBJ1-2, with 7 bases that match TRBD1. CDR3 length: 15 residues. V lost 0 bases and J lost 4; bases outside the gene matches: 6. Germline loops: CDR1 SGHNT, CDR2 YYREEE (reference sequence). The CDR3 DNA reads TGTGCCAGCAGCTTGGGACAGGGTCAGGCCTATGGCTACACCTTC. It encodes CASSLGQGQAYGYTF.

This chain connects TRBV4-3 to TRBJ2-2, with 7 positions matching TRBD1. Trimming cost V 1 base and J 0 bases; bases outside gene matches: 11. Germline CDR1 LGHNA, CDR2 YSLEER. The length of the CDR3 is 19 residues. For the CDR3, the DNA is TGCGCCAGCAGCCAAGGATCCACAGGGGACCTCGCGAACACCGGGGAGCTGTTTTTT. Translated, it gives CASSQGSTGDLANTGELFF.

CDR3 amino acids: CASSSARAGDSYEQYF. The CDR3 coding sequence is TGTGCCAGCAGCTCCGCTAGGGCGGGAGACTCCTACGAGCAGTACTTC. The rearrangement joins TRBV7-8 to TRBJ2-7; 7 bases are shared with TRBD2. Germline trimming cut 4 bases from V and 0 bases from J; bases unmatched to any gene: 9. Germline CDR1 reads SGHVS; CDR2 reads FQNEAQ. CDR3 size: 16 residues.

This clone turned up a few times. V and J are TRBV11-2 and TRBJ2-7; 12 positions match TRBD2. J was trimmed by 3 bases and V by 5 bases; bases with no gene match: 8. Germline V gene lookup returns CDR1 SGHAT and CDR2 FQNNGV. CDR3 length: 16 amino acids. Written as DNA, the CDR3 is TGTGCCAGCAGCCCCCGGACTAGCGGGGCTGACTACGAGCAGTACTTC. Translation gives CASSPRTSGADYEQYF.

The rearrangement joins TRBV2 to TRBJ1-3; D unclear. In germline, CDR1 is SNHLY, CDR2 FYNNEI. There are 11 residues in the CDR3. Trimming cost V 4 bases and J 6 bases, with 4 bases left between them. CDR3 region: CASSVINTIYF. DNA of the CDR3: TGTGCCAGCAGTGTTATAAACACCATATATTTT.

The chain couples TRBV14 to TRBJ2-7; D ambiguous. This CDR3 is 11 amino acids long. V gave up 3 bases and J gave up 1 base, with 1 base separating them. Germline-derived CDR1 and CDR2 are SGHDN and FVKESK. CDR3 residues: CASSQSYEQYF. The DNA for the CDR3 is TGTGCCAGCAGCCAGTCCTACGAGCAGTACTTC. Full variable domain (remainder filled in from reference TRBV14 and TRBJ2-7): EAGVTQFPSHSVIEKGQTVTLRCDPISGHDNLYWYRRVMGKEIKFLLHFVKESKQDESGMPNNRFLAERTGGTYSTLKVQPAELEDSGVYFCASSQSYEQYFGPGTRLTVT.

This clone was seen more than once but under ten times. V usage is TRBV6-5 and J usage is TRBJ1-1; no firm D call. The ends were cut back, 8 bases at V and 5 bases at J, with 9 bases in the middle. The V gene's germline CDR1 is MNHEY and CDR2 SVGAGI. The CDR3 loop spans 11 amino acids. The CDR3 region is CASQHRTEAFF. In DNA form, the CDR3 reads TGTGCCAGCCAGCATAGGACTGAAGCTTTCTTT.

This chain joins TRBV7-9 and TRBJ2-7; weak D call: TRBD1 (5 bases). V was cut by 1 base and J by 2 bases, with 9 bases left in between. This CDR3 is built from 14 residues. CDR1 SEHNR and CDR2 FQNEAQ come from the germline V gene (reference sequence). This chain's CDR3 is CASSLDTGTYEQYF. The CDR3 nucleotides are TGTGCCAGCAGCTTAGATACAGGAACCTACGAGCAGTACTTC.

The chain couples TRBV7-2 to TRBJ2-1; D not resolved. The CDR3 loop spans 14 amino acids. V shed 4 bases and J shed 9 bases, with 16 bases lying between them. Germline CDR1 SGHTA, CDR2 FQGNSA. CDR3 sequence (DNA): TGTGCCAGCAGCTACCCTCGGACGGCCCCTGAGCAGTTCTTC. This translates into CASSYPRTAPEQFF.

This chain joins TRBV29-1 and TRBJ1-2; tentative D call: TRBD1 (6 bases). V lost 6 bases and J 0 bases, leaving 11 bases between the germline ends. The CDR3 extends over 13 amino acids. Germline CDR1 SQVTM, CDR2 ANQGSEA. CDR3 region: CSVTQGSNYGYTF. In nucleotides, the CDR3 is TGCAGCGTGACTCAGGGGTCTAACTATGGCTACACCTTC.

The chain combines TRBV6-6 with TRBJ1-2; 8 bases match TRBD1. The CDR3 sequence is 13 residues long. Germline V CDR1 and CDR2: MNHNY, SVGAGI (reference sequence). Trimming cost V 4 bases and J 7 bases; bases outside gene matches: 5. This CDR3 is CASSSTGDGGYTF. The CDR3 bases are TGTGCCAGCAGTTCGACAGGGGACGGTGGCTACACCTTC.

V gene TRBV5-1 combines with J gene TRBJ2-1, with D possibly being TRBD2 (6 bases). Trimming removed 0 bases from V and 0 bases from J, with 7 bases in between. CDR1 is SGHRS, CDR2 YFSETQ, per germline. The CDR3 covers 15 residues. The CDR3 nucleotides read TGCGCCAGCAGCTTGGAACTAGCCTCCTACAATGAGCAGTTCTTC. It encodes CASSLELASYNEQFF.

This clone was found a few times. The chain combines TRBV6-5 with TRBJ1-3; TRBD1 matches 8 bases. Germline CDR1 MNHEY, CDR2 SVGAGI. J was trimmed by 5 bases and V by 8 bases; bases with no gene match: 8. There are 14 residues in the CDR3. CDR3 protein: CASALRTGRNTIYF. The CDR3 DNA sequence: TGTGCCAGCGCCTTGAGGACAGGGCGAAACACCATATATTTT.

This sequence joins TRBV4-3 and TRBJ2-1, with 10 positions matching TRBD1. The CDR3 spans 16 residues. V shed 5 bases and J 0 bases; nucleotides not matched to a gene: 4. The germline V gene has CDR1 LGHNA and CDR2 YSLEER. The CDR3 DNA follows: TGCGCCAGCAGCAAAGGGGACAGGGGCTCCTACAATGAGCAGTTCTTC. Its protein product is CASSKGDRGSYNEQFF.

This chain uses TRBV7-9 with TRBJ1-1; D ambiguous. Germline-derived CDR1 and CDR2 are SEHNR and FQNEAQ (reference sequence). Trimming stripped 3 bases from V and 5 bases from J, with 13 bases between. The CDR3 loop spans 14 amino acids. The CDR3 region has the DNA TGTGCCAGCAGCTTCGGAGGATTGGGGACTGAAGCTTTCTTT. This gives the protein CASSFGGLGTEAFF.

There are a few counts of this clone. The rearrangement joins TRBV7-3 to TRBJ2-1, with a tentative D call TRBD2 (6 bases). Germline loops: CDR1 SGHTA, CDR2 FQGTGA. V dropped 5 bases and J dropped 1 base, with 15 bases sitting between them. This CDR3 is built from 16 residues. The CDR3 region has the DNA TGTGCCAGCAGCATTCAAGGGACTGGATCCTACAATGAGCAGTTCTTC. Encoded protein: CASSIQGTGSYNEQFF.

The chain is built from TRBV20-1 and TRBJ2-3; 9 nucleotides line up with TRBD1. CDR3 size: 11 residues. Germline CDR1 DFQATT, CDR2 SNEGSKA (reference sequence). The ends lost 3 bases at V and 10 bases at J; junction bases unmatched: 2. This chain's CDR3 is CSARGQGAQYF. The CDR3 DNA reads TGCAGTGCTAGGGGACAGGGTGCGCAGTATTTT.

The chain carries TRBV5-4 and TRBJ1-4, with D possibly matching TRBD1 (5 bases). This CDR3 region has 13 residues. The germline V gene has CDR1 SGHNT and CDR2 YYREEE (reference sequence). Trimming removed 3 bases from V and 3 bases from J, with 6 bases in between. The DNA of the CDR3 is TGTGCCAGCAGCTGGGGGTCTAATGAAAAACTGTTTTTT. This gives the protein CASSWGSNEKLFF.

The CDR3 DNA is TGTGCCAGCAGCCCCAGCGAGGGGGAGACCCAGTACTTC. Translating it yields CASSPSEGETQYF. J is TRBJ2-5 and V is TRBV7-8; D may match TRBD1 or TRBD2 (5 bases each). The CDR3 loop spans 13 amino acids. Germline values: CDR1 SGHVS, CDR2 FQNEAQ. The germline V and J ends were trimmed by 5 bases and 5 bases, with 12 bases remaining between them.

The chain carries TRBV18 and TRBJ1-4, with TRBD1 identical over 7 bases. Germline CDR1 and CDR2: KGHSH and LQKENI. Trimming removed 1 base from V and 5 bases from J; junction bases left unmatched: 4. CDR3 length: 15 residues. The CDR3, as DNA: TGTGCCAGCTCACCACTTGGGACAGAGAATGAAAAACTGTTTTTT. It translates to CASSPLGTENEKLFF. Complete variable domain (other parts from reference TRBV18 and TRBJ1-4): NAGVMQNPRHLVRRRGQEARLRCSPMKGHSHVYWYRQLPEEGLKFMVYLQKENIIDESGMPKERFSAEFPKEGPSILRIQQVVRGDSAAYFCASSPLGTENEKLFFGSGTQLSVL.

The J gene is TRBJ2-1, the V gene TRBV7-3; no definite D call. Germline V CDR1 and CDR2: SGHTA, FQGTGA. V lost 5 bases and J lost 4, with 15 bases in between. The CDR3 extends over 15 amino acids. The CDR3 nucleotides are TGTGCCAGCAGCCAGGCGCGTTCCCCTTACAATGAGCAGTTCTTC. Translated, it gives CASSQARSPYNEQFF.

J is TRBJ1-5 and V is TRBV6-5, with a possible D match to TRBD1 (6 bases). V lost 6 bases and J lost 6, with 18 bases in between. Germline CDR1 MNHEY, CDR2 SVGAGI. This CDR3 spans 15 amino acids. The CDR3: CASSRDRSGSQPQHF. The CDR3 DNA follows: TGTGCCAGCAGCCGAGACAGGTCTGGGAGTCAGCCCCAGCATTTT.

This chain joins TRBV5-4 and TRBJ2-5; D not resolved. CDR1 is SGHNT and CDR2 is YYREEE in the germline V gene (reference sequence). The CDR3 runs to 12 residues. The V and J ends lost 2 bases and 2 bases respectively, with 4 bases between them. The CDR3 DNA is TGTGCCAGCAGCTTTGAACAAGAGACCCAGTACTTC. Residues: CASSFEQETQYF.

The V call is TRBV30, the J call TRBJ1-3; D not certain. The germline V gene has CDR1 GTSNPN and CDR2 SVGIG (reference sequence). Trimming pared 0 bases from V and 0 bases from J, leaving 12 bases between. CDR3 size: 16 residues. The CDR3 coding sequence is TGTGCCTGGAGTGTACGGTCAGAGAACTCTGGAAACACCATATATTTT. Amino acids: CAWSVRSENSGNTIYF.